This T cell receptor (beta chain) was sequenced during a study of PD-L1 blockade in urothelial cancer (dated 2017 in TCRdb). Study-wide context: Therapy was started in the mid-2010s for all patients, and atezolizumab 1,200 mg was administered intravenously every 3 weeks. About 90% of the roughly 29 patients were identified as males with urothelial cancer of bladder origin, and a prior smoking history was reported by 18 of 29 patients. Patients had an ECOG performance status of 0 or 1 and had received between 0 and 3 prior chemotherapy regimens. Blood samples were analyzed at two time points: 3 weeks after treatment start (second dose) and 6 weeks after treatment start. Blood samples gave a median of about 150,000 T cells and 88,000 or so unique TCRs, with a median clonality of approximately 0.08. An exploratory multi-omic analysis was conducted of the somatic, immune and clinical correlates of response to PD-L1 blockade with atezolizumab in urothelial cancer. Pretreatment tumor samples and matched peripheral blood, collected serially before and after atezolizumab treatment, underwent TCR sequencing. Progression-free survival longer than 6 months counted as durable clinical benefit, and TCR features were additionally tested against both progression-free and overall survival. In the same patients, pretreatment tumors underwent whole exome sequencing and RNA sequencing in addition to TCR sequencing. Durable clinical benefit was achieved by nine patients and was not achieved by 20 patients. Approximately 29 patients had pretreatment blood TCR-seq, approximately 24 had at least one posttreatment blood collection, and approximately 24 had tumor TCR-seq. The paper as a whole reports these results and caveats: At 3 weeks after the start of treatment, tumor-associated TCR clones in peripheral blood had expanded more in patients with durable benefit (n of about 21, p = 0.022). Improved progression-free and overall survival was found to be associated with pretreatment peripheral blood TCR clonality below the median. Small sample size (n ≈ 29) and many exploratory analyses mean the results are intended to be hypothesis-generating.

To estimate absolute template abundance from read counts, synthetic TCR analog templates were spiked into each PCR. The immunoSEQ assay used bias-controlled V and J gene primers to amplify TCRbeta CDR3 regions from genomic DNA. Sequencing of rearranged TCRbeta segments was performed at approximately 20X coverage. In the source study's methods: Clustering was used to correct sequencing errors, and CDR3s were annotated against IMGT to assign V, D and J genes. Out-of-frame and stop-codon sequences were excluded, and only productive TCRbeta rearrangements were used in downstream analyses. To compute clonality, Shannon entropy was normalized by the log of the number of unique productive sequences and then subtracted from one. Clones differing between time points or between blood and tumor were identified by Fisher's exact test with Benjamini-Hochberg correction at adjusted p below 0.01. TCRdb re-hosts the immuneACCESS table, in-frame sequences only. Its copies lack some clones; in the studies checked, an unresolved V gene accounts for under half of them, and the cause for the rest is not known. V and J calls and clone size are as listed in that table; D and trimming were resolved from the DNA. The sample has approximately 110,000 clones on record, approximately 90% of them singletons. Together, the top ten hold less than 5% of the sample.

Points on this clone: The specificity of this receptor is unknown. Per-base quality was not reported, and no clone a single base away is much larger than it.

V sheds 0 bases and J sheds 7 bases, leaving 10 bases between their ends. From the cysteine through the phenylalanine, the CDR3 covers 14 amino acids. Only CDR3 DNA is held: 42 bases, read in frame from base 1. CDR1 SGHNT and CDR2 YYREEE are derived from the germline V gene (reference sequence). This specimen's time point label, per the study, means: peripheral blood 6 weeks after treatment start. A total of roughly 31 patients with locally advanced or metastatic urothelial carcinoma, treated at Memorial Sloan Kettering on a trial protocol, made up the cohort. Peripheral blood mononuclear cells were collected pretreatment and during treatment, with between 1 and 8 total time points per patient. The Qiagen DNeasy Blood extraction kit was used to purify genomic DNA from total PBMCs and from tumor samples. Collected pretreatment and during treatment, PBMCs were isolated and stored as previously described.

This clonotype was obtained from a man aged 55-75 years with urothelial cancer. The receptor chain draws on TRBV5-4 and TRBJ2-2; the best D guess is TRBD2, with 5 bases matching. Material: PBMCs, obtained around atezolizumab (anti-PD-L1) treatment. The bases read TGTGCCAGCAGCTTGGCATCCGGGGTCGGGGAGCTGTTTTTT. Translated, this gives CASSLASGVGELFF.